A single T cell receptor (beta chain) is shown here with its context. Its antigen is as yet unknown. One end of the junction is discordant with germline, which a read error may explain. It was around 9 milliliters of peripheral blood that were drawn from each donor. Through a sample-barcoded 5' primer and a J-beta primer mix, a second PCR was run for roughly 7 to 12 cycles. Researchers report that a template-switch adaptor with 12 random nucleotides tagged each cDNA molecule. Each of the samples gave a minimum of 3 million paired-end reads that contained CDR3. TCRdb processed the 5' RACE reads anew with MiXCR; each CDR3 protein has one entry. The sample has roughly 1.6 million distinct CDR3 sequences, about 35% seen once. This record comes from a study of blood T cells in healthy people across ages. CDR3 length: 15 amino acids. From germline, CDR1 is MNHEY and CDR2 SMNVEV (reference sequence). Study-level findings and limits: Observed TCR beta diversity per million T cells went down as age went up. This fall followed a roughly linear course with age.

The sequenced material came from blood. The chain recombines TRBV27 with TRBJ2-1; D gene ambiguous. The receptor's source is a woman younger than 45 in good health. CDR3 coding DNA: TGTGCCAGCAGTTTAGGGCGAAGCTCCTACAATGGGCAGTTCTTC. This codes for CASSLGRSSYNGQFF.